This T cell receptor (beta chain) was identified during a study of cytomegalovirus exposure and HLA in healthy donors. The germline V and J ends were trimmed by 2 bases and 0 bases, with 15 bases remaining between them. The germline V gene has CDR1 SGDLS and CDR2 YYNGEE. CDR3 size: 17 residues. This PCR relied on a set of 60 Vbeta primers and 13 Jbeta primers. Method: immunoSEQ multiplex PCR; TCRdb's copy keeps in-frame clones and lacks some. The sample consists of about 82,000 clones, around 70% of them appearing once. The V and J genes are TRBV9 and TRBJ1-3; the D gene is possibly TRBD1 (5 bases). The specimen was PBMCs. This sequence was found in a woman aged 45-65 years in good health and CMV-seropositive. The CDR3 DNA reads as TGTGCCAGCAGCGTGTGGGGGGATAAAGGCTCTGGAAACACCATATATTTT. This translates into CASSVWGDKGSGNTIYF. Full variable domain (remainder filled in from reference TRBV9 and TRBJ1-3): DSGVTQTPKHLITATGQRVTLRCSPRSGDLSVYWYQQSLDQGLQFLIQYYNGEERAKGNILERFSAQQFPDLHSELNLSSLELGDSALYFCASSVWGDKGSGNTIYFGEGSWLTVV.